This TCR beta chain was obtained from a study of OX40 agonist ivuxolimab in advanced cancers. The data were produced by immunoSEQ multiplex PCR, yet TCRdb's version contains in-frame clones alone and is incomplete. The sample has around 50,000 clones, 70% to 90% seen once. Autoimmune disease history or systemic immunosuppression meant exclusion. Concerning this clone itself: The antigen is undetermined.

Germline V gives CDR1 LNHNV, CDR2 YYDKDF (reference sequence). J was trimmed by 3 bases and V by 3 bases; bases with no gene match: 2. There are 15 residues in the CDR3. General observations from the study: CD4+ T cells averaged fewer expanded clones than CD8+ T cells. Both blood CD4+ and CD8+ T cells showed clonal growth by week 6 at 0.1 to 3.0 mg/kg.

The source material was CD4+ or CD8+ T cells sorted from blood, sampled in a trial of the OX40 agonist ivuxolimab. This clonotype originated in an adult with an advanced solid tumor such as melanoma, head and neck, liver or kidney cancer. The genes are TRBV15 and TRBJ1-5, with 10 bases that match TRBD1. The CDR3 DNA reads as TGTGCCACCAGCAGGGACAGGGGGTTCAATCAGCCCCAGCATTTT. The encoded protein is CATSRDRGFNQPQHF. Full variable domain (outside the CDR3, taken from reference TRBV15 and TRBJ1-5): DAMVIQNPRYQVTQFGKPVTLSCSQTLNHNVMYWYQQKSSQAPKLLFHYYDKDFNNEADTPDNFQSRRPNTSFCFLDIRSPGLGDTAMYLCATSRDRGFNQPQHFGDGTRLSIL.